This is a list of T cell receptor beta chains from one sample in a study of early T cells in non-severe SARS-CoV-2 infection. TCRdb processed the 5' RACE reads anew with MiXCR; each CDR3 protein has one entry. The sample lists about 94,000 distinct CDR3 sequences; less than 15% were seen once. The sequenced sample was whole blood. The receptor set was obtained from an adult who was a healthcare worker with PCR-confirmed SARS-CoV-2 infection or an uninfected control (not recorded which). CDR3s include the opening cysteine and the closing phenylalanine or tryptophan.

v_call,cdr3_aa
TRBV4-1,CASSQVVSNEKLFF
TRBV4-2,CASSQSDRVNYGYTF
TRBV12-3/TRBV12-4,CASSPKQGVGTEAFF
TRBV21-1,CASVHTTEAFF
TRBV20-1,CSARRGTSSYNEQFF
TRBV5-1,CASSWTGQGRSPLHF
TRBV7-9,CASSSPTDTQYF
TRBV9,CASSVDSRGEAEQFF
TRBV6-1,CASISRRGTGGTEVFF
TRBV5-1,CASSLDGRVSTDTQYF
TRBV9,CASSPSATAKQYF